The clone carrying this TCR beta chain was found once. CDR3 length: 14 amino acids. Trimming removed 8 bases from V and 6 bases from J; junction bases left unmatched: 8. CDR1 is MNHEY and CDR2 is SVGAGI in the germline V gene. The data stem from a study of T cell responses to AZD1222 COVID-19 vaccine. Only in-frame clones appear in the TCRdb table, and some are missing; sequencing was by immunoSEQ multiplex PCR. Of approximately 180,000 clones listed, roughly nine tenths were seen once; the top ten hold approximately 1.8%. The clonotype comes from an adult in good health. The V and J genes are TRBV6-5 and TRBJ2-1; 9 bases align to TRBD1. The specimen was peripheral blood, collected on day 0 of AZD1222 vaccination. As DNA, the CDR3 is TGTGCCAGCGCGACAGGGGGTCAGCGCAATGAGCAGTTCTTC. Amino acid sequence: CASATGGQRNEQFF.